What follows is one T cell receptor beta chain and its context. Original analysis: Cell counts per sample came from amplifying reference gene primers. Produced via immunoSEQ multiplex PCR; TCRdb's table is partial and in-frame only. The DNA was the basis for D and trimming; V, J and clone size are from that table. The sample contains around 400,000 clones, approximately 87% of which appear only once. These data are taken from a study of blood T cell repertoires in COVID-19. Study summary: COVID-19 samples collected from the United States, Italy and Spain covered acute and convalescent phases.

A Seattle source enrolled patients during active infection and followed them longitudinally. V shed 0 bases and J 2 bases; nucleotides not matched to a gene: 9. This CDR3 comprises 17 residues. In germline, CDR1 is SGHRS, CDR2 YFSETQ. The sequenced sample consisted of peripheral blood. The gene calls are TRBV5-1 and TRBJ2-7; 9 nucleotides agree with TRBD1. The receptor was derived from a woman in her sixties with COVID-19, enrolled during active disease. CDR3 in amino acids: CASSLGSFGTGTYEQYF. The CDR3 region has the DNA TGCGCCAGCAGCTTGGGGTCGTTCGGGACAGGGACCTACGAGCAGTACTTC.